This TCR beta chain was documented in a study of cytomegalovirus exposure and HLA in healthy donors. From germline, CDR1 is SGHTA and CDR2 FQGTGA. The trim removed 5 bases at V and 4 bases at J, leaving 8 bases unmatched. This CDR3 is 15 amino acids long. PCR employed 60 Vbeta and 13 Jbeta primers. This table comes from immunoSEQ multiplex PCR, and its TCRdb copy is limited to in-frame clones, with some not included. The table records 130,000 to 150,000 clones, 60% to 80% of them present only once. A remark on this clone: Its specificity is unknown.

Study-wide results and limits: Reports state that TCR beta sequences accurately predicted most subjects' HLA-A and HLA-B alleles. Later genetic work tied a missense DCLRE1C variant to beta-chain V and J trimming.

The sequence was obtained from a woman between 50 and 59 years old in good health and CMV-seronegative. Sequenced material: PBMCs. V and J are TRBV7-3 and TRBJ1-1, with TRBD1 matching 9 bases. The CDR3 DNA reads as TGTGCCAGCAGCGTTACAGGGGGCGCTGGCACTGAAGCTTTCTTT. It specifies CASSVTGGAGTEAFF.